This T cell receptor beta chain was observed in a study of beta chain features in type 1 diabetes. On the study more broadly: Examination covered under 120 million sorted cells spanning all samples. The study's findings and limits: Patients' naive, central memory and Treg TCRB repertoires seemed closer to one another than those of healthy donors.

This CDR3 contains 16 residues. With 2 bases clipped from V and 2 bases from J, the junction kept 2 bases outside the gene matches. The V gene's germline CDR1 is SGHTA and CDR2 FQGNSA. In this sample, this clone turned up a few times. Antigen unknown. Expressed TCRB transcripts were sequenced after all isolated RNA was converted to cDNA. Clones were read by immunoSEQ multiplex PCR, and TCRdb kept only the in-frame ones, dropping some. The data show about 160,000 clones, roughly 9% seen once. The source of this sequence is a woman between 18 and 30 years old in good health. The chain joins TRBV7-2 to TRBJ2-6; 8 nucleotides match TRBD1. The sequenced sample was central memory CD4+ T cells from blood. The CDR3 is CASSLRTGTGANVLTF. The CDR3, as DNA: TGTGCCAGCAGCTTACGGACAGGGACTGGGGCCAACGTCCTGACTTTC. The whole variable domain, remainder taken from reference TRBV7-2 and TRBJ2-6, is GAGVSQSPSNKVTEKGKDVELRCDPISGHTALYWYRQSLGQGLEFLIYFQGNSAPDKSGLPSDRFSAERTGGSVSTLTIQRTQQEDSAVYLCASSLRTGTGANVLTFGAGSRLTVL.